This T cell receptor (beta chain) was sequenced during a study of blood T cells in healthy people across ages. The germline V and J ends were trimmed by 2 bases and 0 bases, with 8 bases remaining between them. CDR1 and CDR2 (germline): MDHEN, SYDVKM. The CDR3 runs to 15 residues. It was with a sample-barcoded 5' primer and a J-beta primer mix that a second PCR of roughly 6 to 11 cycles was run. MiXCR, applied by TCRdb to the 5' RACE reads, yields one record per CDR3 protein. The sample yields 730,000 or so distinct CDR3 sequences, roughly 44% seen once. Only a few counts were recorded for this clonotype.

This sequence was found in a woman aged 60 to 75 in good health. The sequenced sample consisted of blood. This chain uses TRBV28 with TRBJ1-5; no clear D gene. The CDR3 bases are TGTGCCAGCAGTTTACCCCCAACTAGCAATCAGCCCCAGCATTTT. Encoded protein: CASSLPPTSNQPQHF.